The rows below give T cell receptor beta chains drawn from one sample of a study of somatic mutations in cytotoxic T cells in rheumatoid arthritis. The assay was immunoSEQ multiplex PCR, and TCRdb's table has in-frame clones only and misses some. The sample contains some 13,000 clones, 65% to 85% of which appear only once. Sequencing input: CD8+ T cells sorted from blood. These receptors all stem from an adult with rheumatoid arthritis. Both conserved end residues are part of each CDR3. The D gene is left open where the match is weak. A row's size may be missing; if present it is once, few, many or a size class.

d_gene	v_gene	j_gene	abundance	CDR3nt	CDR3aa
TRBD1	TRBV7-9	TRBJ2-1	.	TGTGCCAGCGAGGGACAGGGTTACAATGAGCAGTTCTTC	CASEGQGYNEQFF
TRBD1	TRBV4-2	TRBJ1-2	.	TGTGCCAGCAGCGGGACCGGGACAGGGTTCGGCTACACCTTC	CASSGTGTGFGYTF
TRBD2	TRBV27	TRBJ2-1	.	TGTGCCAGCAGCCCCGGGACTAGCTCCTACAATGAGCAGTTCTTC	CASSPGTSSYNEQFF
.	TRBV7-3	TRBJ2-3	.	TGTGCCAGCAGCCCCGACTGGTGGGGGGTACACACAGATACGCAGTATTTT	CASSPDWWGVHTDTQYF
TRBD2	TRBV6-6	TRBJ2-3	.	TGTGCCAGCACGCGACTACGGGAGGGCGCAGATACGCAGTATTTT	CASTRLREGADTQYF
TRBD2	TRBV9	TRBJ2-7	.	TGTGCCAGCAGCAACCCGGGACTAGGGGTCTACGAGCAGTACTTC	CASSNPGLGVYEQYF
TRBD1	TRBV2	TRBJ2-4	.	TGTGCCAGCAGTGGGGGAGAGGGACAGGGGTCACTAGCCAAAAACATTCAGTACTTC	CASSGGEGQGSLAKNIQYF
TRBD2	TRBV7-9	TRBJ2-2	once	TGTGCCAGCAGCGCCCCGGGACTAGATCCCGGGGAGCTGTTTTTT	CASSAPGLDPGELFF
.	TRBV7-3	TRBJ1-1	.	TGTGCCAGCAGCTCATGGACAGACATGAACACTGAAGCTTTCTTT	CASSSWTDMNTEAFF
.	TRBV29-1	TRBJ2-1	once	TGCAGCGGTGACACAGGCTCCTACAATGAGCAGTTCTTC	CSGDTGSYNEQFF
.	TRBV6-6	TRBJ2-7	.	TGTGCCAGCAGGGACAAAAGCTACGAGCAGTACTTC	CASRDKSYEQYF
.	TRBV6-5	TRBJ2-1	.	TGTGCCAGCAGTTACCCGGGGAAGTCGTACAATGAGCAGTTCTTC	CASSYPGKSYNEQFF
.	TRBV6-1	TRBJ2-7	.	TGTGCCAGCAGTGAACAAGACGGGACGGGTGCCTACGAGCAGTACTTC	CASSEQDGTGAYEQYF
.	TRBV28	TRBJ1-3	once	TGTGCCGCGAGGGCAGGCGGTGGAGGAAACACCATATATTTT	CAARAGGGGNTIYF
.	TRBV6-5	TRBJ1-3	.	TGTGCCAGCAGTCTGACGCCCTATTCTGGAAACACCATATATTTT	CASSLTPYSGNTIYF
.	TRBV4-1	TRBJ1-2	.	TGCGCCAGCAGCCAAGATCTCCCGAGGAGGGGCCCCCACTATGGCTACACCTTC	CASSQDLPRRGPHYGYTF
.	TRBV28	TRBJ2-7	.	TGTGCCAGCAGTCGTCAGGGGAATAACGAGCAGTACTTC	CASSRQGNNEQYF
TRBD2	TRBV6-5	TRBJ2-1	.	TGTGCCAGCAGTTACGCCAGACTAGCGAACAATGAGCAGTTCTTC	CASSYARLANNEQFF
.	TRBV28	TRBJ2-5	.	TGTGCCAGCAAGACTACAGGGACACAAGAGACCCAGTACTTC	CASKTTGTQETQYF
.	TRBV6-1	TRBJ2-3	once	TGTGCCATCTTTCCCCTTTTCGAGGGAGACACGCAGTATTTT	CAIFPLFEGDTQYF
.	TRBV19	TRBJ1-1	.	TGTGCCAGTAGTTCCCCCCGAGGAAGGTCTCTCGACACTGAAGCTTTCTTT	CASSSPRGRSLDTEAFF
TRBD1	TRBV9	TRBJ2-7	.	TGTGCCAGCAGCGTAGGTCCACAGGGGGCGGCGGAGCAGTACTTC	CASSVGPQGAAEQYF
TRBD2	TRBV11-2	TRBJ2-7	.	TGTGCCAGCAACCTACGACTAGCGGGAACCTACGAGCAGTACTTC	CASNLRLAGTYEQYF
.	TRBV7-9	TRBJ2-1	.	TGTGCCAGCAGCTCCCCTACGAATGAGCAGTTCTTC	CASSSPTNEQFF
.	TRBV28	TRBJ1-3	.	TGTGCCAGCAGTTTAAACCCAGGGCGCTCTGGAAACACCATATATTTT	CASSLNPGRSGNTIYF
TRBD2	TRBV7-9	TRBJ2-7	.	TGTGCCAGCAGCTTCCCCGTTGGGGGACTAGCGGGAGGGAACGAGCAGTACTTC	CASSFPVGGLAGGNEQYF
TRBD2	TRBV4-2	TRBJ2-3	.	TGTGCCAGCAGCCAAGATAGGCAGCGGGAGTCCCATTCGGGGACAGATACGCAGTATTTT	CASSQDRQRESHSGTDTQYF
.	TRBV19	TRBJ1-2	.	TGTGCCAGTAGTATCACCGGGACAACTAACTATGGCTACACCTTC	CASSITGTTNYGYTF
.	TRBV4-1	TRBJ2-7	.	TGCGCCAGCAGCCGGATGCCGAGCCGGGAAAACTCCTACGAGCAGTACTTC	CASSRMPSRENSYEQYF
.	TRBV7-9	TRBJ2-1	once	TGTGCCAGCAGCTTAAATCCGGGAATGAATGAGCAGTTCTTC	CASSLNPGMNEQFF
.	TRBV4-1	TRBJ2-3	.	TGCGCCAGCAGCCCGAAGTCGGTGGAAAATACGCAGTATTTT	CASSPKSVENTQYF
.	TRBV28	TRBJ1-2	.	TGTGCCAGCAGTTTAAGGGCGCACTATGGCTACACCTTC	CASSLRAHYGYTF
TRBD1	TRBV11-3	TRBJ2-7	.	TGTGCCAGCAGCTTGAGGGGGACAGGGACCTCCTACGAGCAGTACTTC	CASSLRGTGTSYEQYF
TRBD1	TRBV11-2	TRBJ1-2	.	TGTGCCAGCAGCGGTGAACAGGGGCAGGGCTACACCTTC	CASSGEQGQGYTF
.	TRBV7-3	TRBJ2-3	.	TGTGCCAGCAGCTCGTCTTGGGGAGCAGAAGATACGCAGTATTTT	CASSSSWGAEDTQYF
.	TRBV5-6	TRBJ1-5	.	TGTGCCAGCAGTAGAGGGTTCCAGCCCCAGCATTTT	CASSRGFQPQHF
.	TRBV5-4	TRBJ1-2	.	TGTGCCAGCAGCTTGGTGGGGGTTCATTCCTCTGATGGCTACACCTTC	CASSLVGVHSSDGYTF
.	TRBV19	TRBJ2-3	.	TGTGCCAGTAGTACCTCGGGCCCGACAGATACGCAGTATTTT	CASSTSGPTDTQYF
.	TRBV6-4	TRBJ2-3	.	TGTGCCAGCAGTGGGCAGGGAGACACAGATACGCAGTATTTT	CASSGQGDTDTQYF
.	TRBV15	TRBJ1-2	.	TGTGCCACCAGCAGAGGCTTCAGCTATGGCTACACCTTC	CATSRGFSYGYTF
.	TRBV5-4	TRBJ2-1	.	TGTGCCAGCAGGGTGGGGGACAATGAGCAGTTCTTC	CASRVGDNEQFF
.	TRBV28	TRBJ1-1	.	TGTGCCAGCAGCCTGACAGGGAACACTGAAGCTTTCTTT	CASSLTGNTEAFF
TRBD1	TRBV18	TRBJ2-5	.	TGTGCCAGCTCACGTACGGACAGGGGACAAGAGACCCAGTACTTC	CASSRTDRGQETQYF
TRBD2	TRBV4-1	TRBJ2-5	.	TGCGCCAGCAGCCAAGTGGGACTAGCGGGAGCGGGAGACGAGACCCAGTACTTC	CASSQVGLAGAGDETQYF
.	TRBV7-9	TRBJ1-2	.	TGTGCCAGCAGCTTTTCGGAGGTTGGCTACACCTTC	CASSFSEVGYTF
.	TRBV27	TRBJ2-1	.	TGTGCCAGCACCCCGGGGCAGAGCTCCTACAATGAGCAGTTCTTC	CASTPGQSSYNEQFF
TRBD1	TRBV30	TRBJ2-7	.	TGTGCCTGGAGTGCGGGACAGGGGGGTCACGAGCAGTACTTC	CAWSAGQGGHEQYF
.	TRBV29-1	TRBJ2-5	.	TGCAGCGTAATAGCGGCGGGTAAAGAGACCCAGTACTTC	CSVIAAGKETQYF
.	TRBV2	TRBJ2-7	few	TGTGCCAGCAGTGATGGTCTGTACGAGCAGTACTTC	CASSDGLYEQYF
TRBD1	TRBV6-6	TRBJ2-7	few	TGTGCCAGCAGGACAGGGGATCACGAGCAGTACTTC	CASRTGDHEQYF
TRBD2	TRBV7-3	TRBJ2-1	.	TGTGCCAGCAGCCCTAGCGGGAGTTTCGATGAGCAGTTCTTC	CASSPSGSFDEQFF
.	TRBV11-2	TRBJ1-2	.	TGTGCCAGCAGCTTAGTCCTAACGGGGTATGGCTACACCTTC	CASSLVLTGYGYTF
TRBD1	TRBV5-3	TRBJ1-5	.	TGTGCCAGAAGCTTAACAGGGGGGAATCAGCCCCAGCATTTT	CARSLTGGNQPQHF
.	TRBV5-4	TRBJ2-2	.	TGTGCCAGCAGCTTTTGGCAGAACACCGGGGAGCTGTTTTTT	CASSFWQNTGELFF
.	TRBV10-1	TRBJ1-1	few	TGCGCCAGCAGTGAGGTGGGGACAGAAGCTTTCTTT	CASSEVGTEAFF
TRBD2	TRBV7-9	TRBJ2-2	.	TGTGCCAGCAGCTTACGACTAGCGGGTCCTACCGGGGAGCTGTTTTTT	CASSLRLAGPTGELFF
.	TRBV7-8	TRBJ2-2	.	TGTGCCAGCAGCTTACTGTTTGAAGCCGGGGAGCTGTTTTTT	CASSLLFEAGELFF
TRBD2	TRBV7-9	TRBJ2-1	once	TGTGCCAGCAGCTCCCCCTGGGAGGGTGGGAGCTCCTACAATGAGCAGTTCTTC	CASSSPWEGGSSYNEQFF
.	TRBV5-1	TRBJ2-2	once	TGCGCCAGCAGCTATATCGTGGAGAGGGAGCTGTTTTTT	CASSYIVERELFF
.	TRBV7-9	TRBJ1-2	.	TGTGCCAGCAGCTCTGCCGGGGGTCTCTATGGCTACACCTTC	CASSSAGGLYGYTF